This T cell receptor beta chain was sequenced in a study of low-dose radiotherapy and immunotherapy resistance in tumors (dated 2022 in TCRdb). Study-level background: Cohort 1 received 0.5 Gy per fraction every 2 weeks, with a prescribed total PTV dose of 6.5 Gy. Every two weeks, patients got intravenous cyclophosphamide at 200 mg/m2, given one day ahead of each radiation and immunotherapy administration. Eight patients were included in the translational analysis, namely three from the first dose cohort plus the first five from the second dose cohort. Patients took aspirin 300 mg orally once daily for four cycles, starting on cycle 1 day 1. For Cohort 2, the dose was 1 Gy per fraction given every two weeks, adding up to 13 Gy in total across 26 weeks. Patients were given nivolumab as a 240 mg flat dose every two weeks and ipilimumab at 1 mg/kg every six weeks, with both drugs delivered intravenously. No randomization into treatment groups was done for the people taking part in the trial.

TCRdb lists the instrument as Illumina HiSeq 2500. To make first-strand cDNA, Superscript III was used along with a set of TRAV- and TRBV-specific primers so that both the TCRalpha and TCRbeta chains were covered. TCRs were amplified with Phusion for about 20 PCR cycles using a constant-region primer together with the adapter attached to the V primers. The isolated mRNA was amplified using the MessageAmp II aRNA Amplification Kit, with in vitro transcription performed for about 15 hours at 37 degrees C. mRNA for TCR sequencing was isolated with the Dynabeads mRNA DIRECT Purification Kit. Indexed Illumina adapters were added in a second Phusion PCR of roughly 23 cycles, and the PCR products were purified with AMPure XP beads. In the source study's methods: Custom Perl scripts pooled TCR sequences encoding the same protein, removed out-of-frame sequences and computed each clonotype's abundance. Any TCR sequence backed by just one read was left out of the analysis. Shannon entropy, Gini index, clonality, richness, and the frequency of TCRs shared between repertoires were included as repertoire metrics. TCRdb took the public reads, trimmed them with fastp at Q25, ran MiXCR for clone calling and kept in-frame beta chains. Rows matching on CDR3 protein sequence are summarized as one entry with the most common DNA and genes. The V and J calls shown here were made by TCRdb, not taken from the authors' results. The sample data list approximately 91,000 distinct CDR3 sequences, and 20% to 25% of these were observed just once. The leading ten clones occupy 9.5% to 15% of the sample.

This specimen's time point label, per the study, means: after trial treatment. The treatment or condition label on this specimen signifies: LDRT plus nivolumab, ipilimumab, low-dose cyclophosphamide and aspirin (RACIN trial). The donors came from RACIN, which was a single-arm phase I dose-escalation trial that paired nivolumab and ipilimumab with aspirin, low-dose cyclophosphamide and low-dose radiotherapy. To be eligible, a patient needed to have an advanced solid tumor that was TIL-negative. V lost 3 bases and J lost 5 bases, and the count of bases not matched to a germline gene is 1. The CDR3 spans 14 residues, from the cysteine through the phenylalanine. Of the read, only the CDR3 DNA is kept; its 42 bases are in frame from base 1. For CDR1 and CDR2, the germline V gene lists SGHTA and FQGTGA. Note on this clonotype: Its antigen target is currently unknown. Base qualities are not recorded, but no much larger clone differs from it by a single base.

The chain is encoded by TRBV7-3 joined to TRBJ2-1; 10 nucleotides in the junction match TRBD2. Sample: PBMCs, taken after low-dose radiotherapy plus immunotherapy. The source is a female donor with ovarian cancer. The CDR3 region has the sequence CASSLTSGHNEQFF. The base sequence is TGTGCCAGCAGCTTGACTAGCGGGCACAATGAGCAGTTCTTC.